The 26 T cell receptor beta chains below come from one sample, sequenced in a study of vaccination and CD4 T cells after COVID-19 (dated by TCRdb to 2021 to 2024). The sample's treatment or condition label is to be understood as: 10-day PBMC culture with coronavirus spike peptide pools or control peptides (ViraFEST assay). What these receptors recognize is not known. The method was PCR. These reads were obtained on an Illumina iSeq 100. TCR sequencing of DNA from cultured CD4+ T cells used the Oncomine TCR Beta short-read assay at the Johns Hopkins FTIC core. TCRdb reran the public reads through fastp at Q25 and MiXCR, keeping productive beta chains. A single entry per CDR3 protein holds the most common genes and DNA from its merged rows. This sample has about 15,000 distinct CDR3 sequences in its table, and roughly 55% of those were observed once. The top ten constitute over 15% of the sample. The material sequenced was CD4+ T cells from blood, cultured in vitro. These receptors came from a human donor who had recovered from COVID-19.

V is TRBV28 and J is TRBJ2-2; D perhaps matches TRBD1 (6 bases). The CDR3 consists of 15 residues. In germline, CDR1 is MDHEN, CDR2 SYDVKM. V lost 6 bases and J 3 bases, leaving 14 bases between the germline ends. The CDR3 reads CASRISEGDTGELFF. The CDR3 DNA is TGTGCCAGCAGGATTAGCGAGGGGGACACCGGGGAGCTGTTTTTT.

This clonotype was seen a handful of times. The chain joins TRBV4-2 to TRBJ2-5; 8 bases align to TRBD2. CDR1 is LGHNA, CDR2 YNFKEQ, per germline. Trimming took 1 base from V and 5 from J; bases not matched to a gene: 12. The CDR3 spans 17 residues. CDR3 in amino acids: CASSQVLGLAWGETQYF. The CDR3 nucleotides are TGTGCCAGCAGCCAAGTGCTTGGACTAGCTTGGGGGGAGACCCAGTACTTC.

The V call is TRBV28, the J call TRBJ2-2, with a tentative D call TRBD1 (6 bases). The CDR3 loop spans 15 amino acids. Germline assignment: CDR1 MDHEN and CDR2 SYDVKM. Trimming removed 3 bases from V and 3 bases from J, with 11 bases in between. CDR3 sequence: CASSLARGYTGELFF. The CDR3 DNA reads TGTGCCAGCAGTTTGGCTAGGGGGTACACCGGGGAGCTGTTTTTT.

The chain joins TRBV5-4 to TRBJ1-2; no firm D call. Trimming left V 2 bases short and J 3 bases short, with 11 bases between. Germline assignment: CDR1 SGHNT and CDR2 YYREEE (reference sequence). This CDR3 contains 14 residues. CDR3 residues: CASSLQRTDYGYTF. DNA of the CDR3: TGTGCCAGCAGCTTACAGCGTACTGACTATGGCTACACCTTC. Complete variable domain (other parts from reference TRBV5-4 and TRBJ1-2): ETGVTQSPTHLIKTRGQQVTLRCSSQSGHNTVSWYQQALGQGPQFIFQYYREEENGRGNFPPRFSGLQFPNYSSELNVNALELDDSALYLCASSLQRTDYGYTFGSGTRLTVV.

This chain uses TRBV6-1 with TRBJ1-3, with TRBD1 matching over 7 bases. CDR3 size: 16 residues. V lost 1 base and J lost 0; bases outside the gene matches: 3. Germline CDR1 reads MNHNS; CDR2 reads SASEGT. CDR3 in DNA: TGTGCCAGCAGTGAAGAGGGACAGCTCTCTGGAAACACCATATATTTT. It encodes CASSEEGQLSGNTIYF.

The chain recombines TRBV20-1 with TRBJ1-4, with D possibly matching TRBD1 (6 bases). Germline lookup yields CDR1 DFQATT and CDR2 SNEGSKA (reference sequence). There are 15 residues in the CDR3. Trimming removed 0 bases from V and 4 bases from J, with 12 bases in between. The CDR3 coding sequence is TGCAGTGCTAGAGATAGGGGGACGGGTAATGAAAAACTGTTTTTT. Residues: CSARDRGTGNEKLFF.

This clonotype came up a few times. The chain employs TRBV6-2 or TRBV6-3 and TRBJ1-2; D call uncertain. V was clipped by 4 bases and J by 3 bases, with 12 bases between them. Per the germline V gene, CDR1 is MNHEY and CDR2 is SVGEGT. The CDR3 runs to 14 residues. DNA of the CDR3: TGTGCCAGCAGTTCTTACCGGGATCACTATGGCTACACCTTC. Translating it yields CASSSYRDHYGYTF.

CDR3 sequence (DNA): TGTGCCATCAAGGGGACGATGGATGAAAAACTGTTTTTT. Translation gives CAIKGTMDEKLFF. V gene TRBV10-3 combines with J gene TRBJ1-4, with D perhaps TRBD1 (5 bases). V was cut by 7 bases and J by 6 bases, with 12 bases left in between. Germline lookup yields CDR1 ENHRY and CDR2 SYGVKD. The CDR3 has 13 residues.

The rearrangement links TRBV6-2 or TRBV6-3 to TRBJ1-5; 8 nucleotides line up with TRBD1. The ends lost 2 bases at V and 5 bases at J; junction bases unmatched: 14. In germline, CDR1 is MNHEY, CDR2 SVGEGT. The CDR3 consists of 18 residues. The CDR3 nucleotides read TGTGCCAGCAGTTACCCTCCCCCAACAGGGGGTTTGCATCAGCCCCAGCATTTT. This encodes CASSYPPPTGGLHQPQHF.

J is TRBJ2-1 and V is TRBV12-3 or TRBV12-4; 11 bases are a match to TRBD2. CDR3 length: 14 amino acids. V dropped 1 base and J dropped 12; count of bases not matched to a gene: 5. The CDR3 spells CASSLGLAGGSQFF. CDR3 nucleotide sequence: TGTGCCAGCAGTTTAGGCCTAGCGGGAGGTTCGCAGTTCTTC.

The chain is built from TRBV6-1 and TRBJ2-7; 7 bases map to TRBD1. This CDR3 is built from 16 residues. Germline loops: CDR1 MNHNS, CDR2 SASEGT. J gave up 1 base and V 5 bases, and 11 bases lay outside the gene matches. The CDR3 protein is CASSTRTGQGSYEQYF. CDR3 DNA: TGTGCCAGCAGTACCCGGACAGGTCAAGGGTCCTACGAGCAGTACTTC.

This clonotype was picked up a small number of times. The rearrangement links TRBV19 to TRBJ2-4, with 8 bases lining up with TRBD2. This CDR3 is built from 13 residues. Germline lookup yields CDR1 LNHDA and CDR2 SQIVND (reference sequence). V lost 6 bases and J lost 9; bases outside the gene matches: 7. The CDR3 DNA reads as TGTGCCAGTAGCGAGGGACTAGATGGCATTCAGTACTTC. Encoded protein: CASSEGLDGIQYF.

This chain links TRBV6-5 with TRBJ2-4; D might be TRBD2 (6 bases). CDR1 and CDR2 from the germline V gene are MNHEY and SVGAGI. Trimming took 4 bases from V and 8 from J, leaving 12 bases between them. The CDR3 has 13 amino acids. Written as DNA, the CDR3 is TGTGCCAGCAGTTGGGACTCGCGGGACATTCAGTACTTC. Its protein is CASSWDSRDIQYF.

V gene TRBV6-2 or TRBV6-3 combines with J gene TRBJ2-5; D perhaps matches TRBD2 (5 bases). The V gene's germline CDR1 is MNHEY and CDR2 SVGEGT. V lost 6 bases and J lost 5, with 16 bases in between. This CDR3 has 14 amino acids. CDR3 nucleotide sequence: TGTGCCAGCAGCCGTGCACCGGAGGTGGAGACCCAGTACTTC. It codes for CASSRAPEVETQYF.

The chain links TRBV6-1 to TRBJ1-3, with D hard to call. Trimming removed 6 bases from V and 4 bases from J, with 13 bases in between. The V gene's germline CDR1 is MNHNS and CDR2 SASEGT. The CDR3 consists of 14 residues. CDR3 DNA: TGTGCCAGCAGCCAAAAAAGGGTGGGAAACACCATATATTTT. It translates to CASSQKRVGNTIYF.

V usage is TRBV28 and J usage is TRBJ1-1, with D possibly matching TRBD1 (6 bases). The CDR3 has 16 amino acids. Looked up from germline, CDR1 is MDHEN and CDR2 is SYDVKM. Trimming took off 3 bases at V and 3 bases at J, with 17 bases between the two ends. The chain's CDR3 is CASSLNTKGGYTEAFF. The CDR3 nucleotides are TGTGCCAGCAGTTTGAATACAAAAGGGGGGTACACTGAAGCTTTCTTT.

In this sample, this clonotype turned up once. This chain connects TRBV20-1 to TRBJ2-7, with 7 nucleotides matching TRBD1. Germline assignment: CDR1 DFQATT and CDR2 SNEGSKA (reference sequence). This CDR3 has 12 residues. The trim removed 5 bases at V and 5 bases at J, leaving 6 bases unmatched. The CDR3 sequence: CSAAGGSDEQYF. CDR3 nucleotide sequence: TGCAGTGCTGCAGGGGGATCAGACGAGCAGTACTTC.

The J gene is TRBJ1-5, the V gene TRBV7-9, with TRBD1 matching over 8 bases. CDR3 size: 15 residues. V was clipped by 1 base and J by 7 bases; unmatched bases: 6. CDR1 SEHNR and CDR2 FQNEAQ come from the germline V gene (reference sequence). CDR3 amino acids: CASSLGTGKVQPQHF. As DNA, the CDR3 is TGTGCCAGCAGCTTAGGGACAGGGAAGGTACAGCCCCAGCATTTT.

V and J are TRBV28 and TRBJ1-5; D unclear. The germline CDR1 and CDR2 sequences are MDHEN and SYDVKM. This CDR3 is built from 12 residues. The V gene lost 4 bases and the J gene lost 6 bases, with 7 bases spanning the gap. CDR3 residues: CASSWRRQPQHF. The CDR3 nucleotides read TGTGCCAGCAGTTGGAGGCGTCAGCCCCAGCATTTT. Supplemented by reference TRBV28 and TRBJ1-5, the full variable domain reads DVKVTQSSRYLVKRTGEKVFLECVQDMDHENMFWYRQDPGLGLRLIYFSYDVKMKEKGDIPEGYSVSREKKERFSLILESASTNQTSMYLCASSWRRQPQHFGDGTRLSIL.

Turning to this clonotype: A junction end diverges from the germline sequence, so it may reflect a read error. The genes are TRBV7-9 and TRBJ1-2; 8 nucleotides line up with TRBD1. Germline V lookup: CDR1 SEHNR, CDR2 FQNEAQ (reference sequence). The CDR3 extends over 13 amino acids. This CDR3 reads CASSWGGQDGLVF. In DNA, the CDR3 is TGTGCCAGCAGCTGGGGGGGACAGGATGGTCTCGTCTTC.

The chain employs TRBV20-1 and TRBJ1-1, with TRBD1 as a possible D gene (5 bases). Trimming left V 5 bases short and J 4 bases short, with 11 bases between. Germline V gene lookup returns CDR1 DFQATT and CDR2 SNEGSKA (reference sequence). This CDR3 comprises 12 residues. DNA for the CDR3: TGCAGTGCTTCACAGGCACCCACTGAAGCTTTCTTT. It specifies CSASQAPTEAFF.

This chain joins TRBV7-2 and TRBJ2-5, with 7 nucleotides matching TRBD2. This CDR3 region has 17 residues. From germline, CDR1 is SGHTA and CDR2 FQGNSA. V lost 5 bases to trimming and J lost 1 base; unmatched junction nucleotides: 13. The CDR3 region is CASSGRLGSGFQETQYF. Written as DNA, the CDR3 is TGTGCCAGCAGCGGACGACTCGGTAGCGGGTTCCAAGAGACCCAGTACTTC.

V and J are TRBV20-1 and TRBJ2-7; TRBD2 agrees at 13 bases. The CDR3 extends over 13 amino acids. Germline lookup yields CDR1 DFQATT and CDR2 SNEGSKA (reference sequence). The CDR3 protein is CSAGTSGIYEQYF. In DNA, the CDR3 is TGCAGCGCTGGGACTAGCGGGATCTACGAGCAGTACTTC.

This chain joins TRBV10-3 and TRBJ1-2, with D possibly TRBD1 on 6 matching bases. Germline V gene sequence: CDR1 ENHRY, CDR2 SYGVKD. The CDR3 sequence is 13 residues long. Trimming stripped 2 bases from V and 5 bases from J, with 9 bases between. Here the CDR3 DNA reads TGTGCCATCAGTGAGACAGGGCCGTATGGCTACACCTTC. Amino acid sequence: CAISETGPYGYTF.

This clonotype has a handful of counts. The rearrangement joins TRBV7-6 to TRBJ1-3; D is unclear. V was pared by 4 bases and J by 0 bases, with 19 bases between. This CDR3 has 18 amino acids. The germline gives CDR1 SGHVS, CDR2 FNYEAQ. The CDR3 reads CASSSTSTGGVSGNTIYF. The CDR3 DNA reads TGTGCCAGCAGCTCCACCAGTACCGGTGGGGTCTCTGGAAACACCATATATTTT.

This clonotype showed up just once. The CDR3 DNA reads as TGTGCCAGCAGTGACCCCGGGACAGGTATTTCCTACGAGCAGTACTTC. Amino acids: CASSDPGTGISYEQYF. V and J are TRBV25-1 and TRBJ2-7; 8 nucleotides align to TRBD1. The CDR3 covers 16 residues. The V segment lost 3 bases and the J segment 1 base; nucleotides outside the gene matches: 8. Germline CDR1 MGHDK, CDR2 SYGVNS.